This T cell receptor beta chain was sequenced in a study of blood T cell repertoires in COVID-19. Study details: Italy, Spain and the United States were the sources of the convalescent and acute COVID-19 samples.

The germline V gene has CDR1 SGHTA and CDR2 FQGNSA. V was clipped by 5 bases and J by 0 bases; unmatched bases: 11. This CDR3 is 18 amino acids long. Clones were sequenced by immunoSEQ multiplex PCR, and TCRdb holds only the in-frame ones, with some missing. Among hundreds of thousands of clones listed, about 92% were seen once. The sample was PBMCs or T cells enriched from blood (not recorded which). V gene TRBV7-2 combines with J gene TRBJ1-5; TRBD1 aligns across 9 bases. The receptor comes from a man between 60 and 75 years old who had recovered from COVID-19. This chain's CDR3 is CASSPRTGDDYSNQPQHF. CDR3 in DNA: TGTGCCAGCAGCCCCAGGACAGGGGATGATTATAGCAATCAGCCCCAGCATTTT.